This T cell receptor beta chain emerged from a study of blood T cell repertoires in COVID-19. V shed 3 bases and J 4 bases; nucleotides not matched to a gene: 3. Germline V gene data show CDR1 as LNHDA and CDR2 as SQIVND (reference sequence). The length of the CDR3 is 15 residues. In the original workflow: Nucleated cell number was recorded as an estimate derived from reference gene primer amplification. Profiling relied on immunoSEQ multiplex PCR, and the TCRdb table lists in-frame clones only, not all of them. That table is the source of V, J and clone size, and D and trimming were worked out from the DNA. Of under 200,000 clones detected, 65% to 85% appear once; the ten largest clones hold over 2%.

The clonotype comes from a human donor with acute or convalescent COVID-19. The donor label of this sample is uncertain. This chain uses TRBV19 with TRBJ2-3, with TRBD2 matching 11 bases. Sequencing was done on a sample of peripheral blood. CDR3 nucleotides: TGTGCCAGTAGTATCTTAGCGGGAGGGCCAGATACGCAGTATTTT. Protein product: CASSILAGGPDTQYF.